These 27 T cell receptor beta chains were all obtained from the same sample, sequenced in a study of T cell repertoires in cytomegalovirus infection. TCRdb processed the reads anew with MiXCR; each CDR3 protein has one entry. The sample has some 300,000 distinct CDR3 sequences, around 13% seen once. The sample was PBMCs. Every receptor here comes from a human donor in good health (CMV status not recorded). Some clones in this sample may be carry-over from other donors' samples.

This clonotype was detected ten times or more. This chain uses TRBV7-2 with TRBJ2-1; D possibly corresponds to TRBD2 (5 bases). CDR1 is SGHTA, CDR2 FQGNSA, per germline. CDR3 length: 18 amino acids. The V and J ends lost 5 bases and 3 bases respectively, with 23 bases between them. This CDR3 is CASSAKGGGSVDYNEQFF. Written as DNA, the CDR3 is TGTGCCAGCAGCGCGAAGGGTGGAGGTTCGGTTGACTACAATGAGCAGTTCTTC.

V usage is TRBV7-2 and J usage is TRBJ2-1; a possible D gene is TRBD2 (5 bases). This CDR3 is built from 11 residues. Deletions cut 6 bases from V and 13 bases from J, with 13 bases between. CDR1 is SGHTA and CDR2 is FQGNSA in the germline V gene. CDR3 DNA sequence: TGTGCCAGCAGTTCAGGACTTTTCCAGTTCTTC. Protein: CASSSGLFQFF.

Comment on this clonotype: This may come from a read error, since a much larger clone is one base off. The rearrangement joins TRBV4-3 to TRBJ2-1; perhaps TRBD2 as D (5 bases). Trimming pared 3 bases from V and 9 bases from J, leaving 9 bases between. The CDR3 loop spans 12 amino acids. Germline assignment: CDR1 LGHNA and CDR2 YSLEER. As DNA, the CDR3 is TGCGCCAGCAGCCAGCGGACTGGTGAGCAGTTCTTC. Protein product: CASSQRTGEQFF.

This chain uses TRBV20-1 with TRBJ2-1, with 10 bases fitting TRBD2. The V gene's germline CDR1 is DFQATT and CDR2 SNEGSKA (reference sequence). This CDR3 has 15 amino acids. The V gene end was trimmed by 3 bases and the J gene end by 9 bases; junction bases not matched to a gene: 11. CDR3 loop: CSARLAAGGPGEQFF. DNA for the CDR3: TGCAGTGCTAGGCTTGCAGCGGGAGGGCCGGGTGAGCAGTTCTTC.

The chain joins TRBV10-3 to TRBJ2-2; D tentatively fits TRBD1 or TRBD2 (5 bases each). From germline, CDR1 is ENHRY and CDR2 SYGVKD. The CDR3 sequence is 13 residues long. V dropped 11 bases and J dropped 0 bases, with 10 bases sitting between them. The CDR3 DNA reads TGTGCCGTCGGGGCTACGAACACCGGGGAGCTGTTTTTT. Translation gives CAVGATNTGELFF.

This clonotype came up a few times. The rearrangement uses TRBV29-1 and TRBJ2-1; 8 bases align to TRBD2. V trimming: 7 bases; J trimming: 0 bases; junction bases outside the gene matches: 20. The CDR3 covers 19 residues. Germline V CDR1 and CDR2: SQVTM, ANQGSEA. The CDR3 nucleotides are TGCAGCGGCCATTCCGGGGGGGCTGCACTTCTAAGCTCCTACAATGAGCAGTTCTTC. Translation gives CSGHSGGAALLSSYNEQFF.

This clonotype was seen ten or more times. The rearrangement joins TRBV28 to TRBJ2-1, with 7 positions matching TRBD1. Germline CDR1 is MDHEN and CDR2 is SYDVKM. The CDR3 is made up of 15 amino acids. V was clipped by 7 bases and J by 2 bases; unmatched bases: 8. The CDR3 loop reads CASKTGQGAYNEQFF. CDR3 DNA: TGTGCCAGCAAAACCGGGCAGGGGGCCTACAATGAGCAGTTCTTC.

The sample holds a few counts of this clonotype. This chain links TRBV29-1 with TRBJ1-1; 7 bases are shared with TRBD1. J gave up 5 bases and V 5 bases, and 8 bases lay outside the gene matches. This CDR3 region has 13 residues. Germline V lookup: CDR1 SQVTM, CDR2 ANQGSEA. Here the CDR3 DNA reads TGCAGCGTTCGACAGGGATCGAGTACTGAAGCTTTCTTT. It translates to CSVRQGSSTEAFF.

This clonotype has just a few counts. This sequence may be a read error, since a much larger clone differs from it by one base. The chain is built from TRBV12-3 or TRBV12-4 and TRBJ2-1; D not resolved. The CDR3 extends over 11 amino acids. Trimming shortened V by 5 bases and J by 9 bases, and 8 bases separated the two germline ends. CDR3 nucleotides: TGTGCCAGCAGTCCTAACCGTGAGCAGTTCTTC. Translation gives CASSPNREQFF.

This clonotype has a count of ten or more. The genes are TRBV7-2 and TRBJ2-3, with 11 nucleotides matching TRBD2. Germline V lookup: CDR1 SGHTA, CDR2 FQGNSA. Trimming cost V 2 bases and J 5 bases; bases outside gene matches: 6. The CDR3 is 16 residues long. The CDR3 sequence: CASSLTLAGVGDTQYF. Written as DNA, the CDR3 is TGTGCCAGCAGCTTAACACTAGCGGGAGTCGGAGATACGCAGTATTTT.

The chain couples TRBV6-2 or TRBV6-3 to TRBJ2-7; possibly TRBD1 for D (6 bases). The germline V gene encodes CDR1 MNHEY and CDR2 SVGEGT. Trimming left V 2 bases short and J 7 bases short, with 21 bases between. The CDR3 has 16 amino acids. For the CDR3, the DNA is TGTGCCAGCAGTTACGTCTTTGCGCAGGGGCGAGAGGAGCAGTACTTC. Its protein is CASSYVFAQGREEQYF.

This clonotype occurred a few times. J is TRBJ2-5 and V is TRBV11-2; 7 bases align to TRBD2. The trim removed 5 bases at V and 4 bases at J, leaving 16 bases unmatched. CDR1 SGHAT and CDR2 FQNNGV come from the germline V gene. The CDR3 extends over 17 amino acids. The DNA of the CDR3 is TGTGCCAGCAGCGACCCTTCGGGGAGGGACGCCCGAGAGACCCAGTACTTC. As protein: CASSDPSGRDARETQYF.

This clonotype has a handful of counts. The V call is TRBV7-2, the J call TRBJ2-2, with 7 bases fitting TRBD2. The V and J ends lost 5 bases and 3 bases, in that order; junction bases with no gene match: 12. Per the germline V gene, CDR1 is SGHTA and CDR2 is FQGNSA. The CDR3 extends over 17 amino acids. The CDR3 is CASSLIAGPVHTGELFF. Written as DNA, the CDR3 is TGTGCCAGCAGCCTCATAGCGGGTCCGGTCCACACCGGGGAGCTGTTTTTT. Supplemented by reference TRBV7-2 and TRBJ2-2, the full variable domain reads GAGVSQSPSNKVTEKGKDVELRCDPISGHTALYWYRQSLGQGLEFLIYFQGNSAPDKSGLPSDRFSAERTGGSVSTLTIQRTQQEDSAVYLCASSLIAGPVHTGELFFGEGSRLTVL.

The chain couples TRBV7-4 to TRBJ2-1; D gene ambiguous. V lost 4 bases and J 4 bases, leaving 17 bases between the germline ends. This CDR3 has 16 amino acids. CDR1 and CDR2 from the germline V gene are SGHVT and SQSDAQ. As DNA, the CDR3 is TGTGCCAGCAGCTCCCCCCTAGGTGCGGCGTACAATGAGCAGTTCTTC. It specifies CASSSPLGAAYNEQFF.

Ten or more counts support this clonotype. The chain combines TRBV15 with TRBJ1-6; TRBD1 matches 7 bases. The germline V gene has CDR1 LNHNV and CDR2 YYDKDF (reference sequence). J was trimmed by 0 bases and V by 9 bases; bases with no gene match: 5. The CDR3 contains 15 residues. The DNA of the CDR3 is TGTGCCACTCGGGACAGCCTCTCCTATAATTCACCCCTCCACTTT. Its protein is CATRDSLSYNSPLHF.

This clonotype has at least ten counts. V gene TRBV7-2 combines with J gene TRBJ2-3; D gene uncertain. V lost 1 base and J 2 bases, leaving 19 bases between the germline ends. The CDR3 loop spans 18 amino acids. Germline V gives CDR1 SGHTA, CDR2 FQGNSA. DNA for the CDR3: TGTGCCAGCAGCTTAGAGCCATGGAAGGTTAGAGTCACAGATACGCAGTATTTT. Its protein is CASSLEPWKVRVTDTQYF.

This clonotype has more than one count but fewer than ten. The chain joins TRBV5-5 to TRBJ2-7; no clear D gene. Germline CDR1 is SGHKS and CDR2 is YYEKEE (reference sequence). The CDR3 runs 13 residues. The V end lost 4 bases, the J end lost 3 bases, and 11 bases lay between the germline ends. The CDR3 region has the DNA TGTGCCAGCAGCCCCAGTGCGAACTACGAGCAGTACTTC. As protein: CASSPSANYEQYF.

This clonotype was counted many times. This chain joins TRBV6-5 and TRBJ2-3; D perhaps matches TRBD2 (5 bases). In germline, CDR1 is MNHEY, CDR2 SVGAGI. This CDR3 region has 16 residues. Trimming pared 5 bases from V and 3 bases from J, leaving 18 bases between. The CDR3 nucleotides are TGTGCCAGCAGTAGGCGGAAGACGGGGATAACAGATACGCAGTATTTT. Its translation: CASSRRKTGITDTQYF.

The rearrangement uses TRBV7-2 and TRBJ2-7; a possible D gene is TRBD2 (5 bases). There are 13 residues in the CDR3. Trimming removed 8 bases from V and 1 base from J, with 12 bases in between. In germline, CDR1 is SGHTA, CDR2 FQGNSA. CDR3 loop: CASPGRRSYEQYF. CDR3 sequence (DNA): TGTGCCAGCCCAGGCCGGAGGTCCTACGAGCAGTACTTC. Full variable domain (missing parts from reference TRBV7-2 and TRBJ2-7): GAGVSQSPSNKVTEKGKDVELRCDPISGHTALYWYRQSLGQGLEFLIYFQGNSAPDKSGLPSDRFSAERTGGSVSTLTIQRTQQEDSAVYLCASPGRRSYEQYFGPGTRLTVT.

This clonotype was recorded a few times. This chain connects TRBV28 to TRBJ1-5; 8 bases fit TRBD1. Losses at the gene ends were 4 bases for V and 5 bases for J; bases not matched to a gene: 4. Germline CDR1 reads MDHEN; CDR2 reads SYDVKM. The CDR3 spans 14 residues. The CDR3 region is CASSSGTGYQPQHF. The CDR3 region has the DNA TGTGCCAGCAGTTCCGGGACAGGCTATCAGCCCCAGCATTTT.

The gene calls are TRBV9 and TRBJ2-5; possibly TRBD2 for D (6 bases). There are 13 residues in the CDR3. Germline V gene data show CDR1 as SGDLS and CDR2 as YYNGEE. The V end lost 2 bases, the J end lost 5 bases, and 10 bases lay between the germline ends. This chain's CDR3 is CASSVGGGETQYF. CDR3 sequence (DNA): TGTGCCAGCAGCGTCGGGGGTGGGGAGACCCAGTACTTC. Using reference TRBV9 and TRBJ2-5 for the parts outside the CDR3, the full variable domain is DSGVTQTPKHLITATGQRVTLRCSPRSGDLSVYWYQQSLDQGLQFLIQYYNGEERAKGNILERFSAQQFPDLHSELNLSSLELGDSALYFCASSVGGGETQYFGPGTRLLVL.

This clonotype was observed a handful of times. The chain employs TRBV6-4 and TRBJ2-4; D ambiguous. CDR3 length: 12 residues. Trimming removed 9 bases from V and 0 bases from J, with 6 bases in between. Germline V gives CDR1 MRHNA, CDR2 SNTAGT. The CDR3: CASNLAKNIQYF. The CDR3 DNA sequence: TGTGCCAGTAATTTAGCCAAAAACATTCAGTACTTC.

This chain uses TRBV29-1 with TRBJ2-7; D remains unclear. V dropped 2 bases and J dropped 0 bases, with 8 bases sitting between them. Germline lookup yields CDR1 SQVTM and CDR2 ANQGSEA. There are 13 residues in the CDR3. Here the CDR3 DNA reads TGCAGCGTTGAATTTGGCAACTCCTACGAGCAGTACTTC. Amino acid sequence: CSVEFGNSYEQYF.

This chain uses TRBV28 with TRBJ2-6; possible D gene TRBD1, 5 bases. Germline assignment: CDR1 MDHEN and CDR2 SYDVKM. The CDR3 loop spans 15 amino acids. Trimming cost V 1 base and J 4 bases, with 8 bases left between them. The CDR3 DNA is TGTGCCAGCAGTTTATTAGGGGTAGGGGCCAACGTCCTGACTTTC. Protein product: CASSLLGVGANVLTF.

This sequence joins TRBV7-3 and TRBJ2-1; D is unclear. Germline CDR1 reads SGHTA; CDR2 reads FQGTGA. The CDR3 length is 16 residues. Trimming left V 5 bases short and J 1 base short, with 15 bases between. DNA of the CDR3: TGTGCCAGCAGCCCCTTGGGTGTTGCGTCCTACAATGAGCAGTTCTTC. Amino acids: CASSPLGVASYNEQFF. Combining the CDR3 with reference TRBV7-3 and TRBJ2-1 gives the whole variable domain GAGVSQTPSNKVTEKGKYVELRCDPISGHTALYWYRQSLGQGPEFLIYFQGTGAADDSGLPNDRFFAVRPEGSVSTLKIQRTERGDSAVYLCASSPLGVASYNEQFFGPGTRLTVL.

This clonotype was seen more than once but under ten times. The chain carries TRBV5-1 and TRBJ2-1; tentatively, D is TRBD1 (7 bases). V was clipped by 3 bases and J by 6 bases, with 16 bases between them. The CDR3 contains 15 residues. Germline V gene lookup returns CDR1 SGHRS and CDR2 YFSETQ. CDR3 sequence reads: CASSSQGGLGNEQFF. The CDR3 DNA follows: TGCGCCAGCAGCTCCCAGGGGGGATTGGGCAATGAGCAGTTCTTC.

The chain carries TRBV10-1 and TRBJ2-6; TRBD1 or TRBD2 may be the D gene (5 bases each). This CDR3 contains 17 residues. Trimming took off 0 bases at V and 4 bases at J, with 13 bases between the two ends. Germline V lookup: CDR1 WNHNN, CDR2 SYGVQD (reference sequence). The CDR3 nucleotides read TGCGCCAGCAGTGAGTCGGGGACCGATGCAGGGGCCAACGTCCTGACTTTC. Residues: CASSESGTDAGANVLTF.